The 13 T cell receptor beta chains listed next were all sequenced from one sample in a study of CD8 T cells in ankylosing spondylitis (dated by TCRdb to about 2017). The method was 5' RACE. Sequencer: Illumina HiSeq 2500. TCRdb trimmed public reads at Q25 via fastp, called clones via MiXCR and kept in-frame beta chains. Rows with a matching CDR3 protein are joined into one entry that keeps the most common DNA and genes. This sample comprises 350,000 to 450,000 distinct CDR3 sequences, 20% to 25% of them detected only once. The ten biggest clones cover approximately 14% of the sample. The material sequenced was blood, either unsorted or a sorted T cell fraction (not recorded which). Receptor source: a male donor with ankylosing spondylitis or in good health (not recorded which).

This clonotype occurred once. The chain couples TRBV3-1 to TRBJ2-7; 7 bases fit TRBD2. Per the germline V gene, CDR1 is LGHDT and CDR2 is YNNKEL (reference sequence). The CDR3 totals 15 residues. With V trimmed by 0 bases and J by 5 bases, 7 bases remained unmatched. The CDR3 here is CASSQDLNSGNEQYF. The DNA for the CDR3 is TGTGCCAGCAGCCAAGATCTAAACAGCGGGAACGAGCAGTACTTC.

J is TRBJ2-7 and V is TRBV20-1, with a weak D call TRBD2 (6 bases). The CDR3 runs 16 residues. Germline CDR1 and CDR2: DFQATT and SNEGSKA (reference sequence). V was trimmed by 2 bases and J by 4 bases, leaving 21 bases between them. The CDR3 region is CSARTDRDSPLYEQYF. The CDR3 DNA sequence: TGCAGTGCTAGAACTGACCGGGACTCACCACTTTACGAGCAGTACTTC.

This chain links TRBV27 with TRBJ1-2, with D unclear. This CDR3 spans 14 amino acids. The V and J ends lost 5 bases and 4 bases respectively, with 14 bases between them. CDR1 is MNHEY, CDR2 SMNVEV, per germline (reference sequence). The CDR3 nucleotides read TGTGCCAGCAGTGCCTTCCCGGACCCCTATGGCTACACCTTC. Its translation is CASSAFPDPYGYTF.

This clonotype was observed a few times. The CDR3 nucleotides read TGCAGTGCTCCCCGCGACCCCCTGCCAGATACGCAGTATTTT. Its protein product is CSAPRDPLPDTQYF. The chain carries TRBV20-1 and TRBJ2-3; D not resolved. Germline V gives CDR1 DFQATT, CDR2 SNEGSKA (reference sequence). CDR3 length: 14 amino acids. V lost 5 bases and J 4 bases, leaving 16 bases between the germline ends.

The table lists this clonotype with many counts. V is TRBV12-3 or TRBV12-4 and J is TRBJ2-1; D is undetermined. The CDR3 totals 13 residues. V was clipped by 2 bases and J by 6 bases, with 8 bases between them. The CDR3 region is CASSLYPSNEQFF. CDR3 DNA sequence: TGTGCCAGCAGTTTATACCCGAGCAATGAGCAGTTCTTC.

The chain is built from TRBV5-4 and TRBJ2-7; a weak D match, TRBD1 (6 bases). Trimming left V 2 bases short and J 3 bases short, with 12 bases between. CDR1 is SGHNT and CDR2 is YYREEE in the germline V gene (reference sequence). The CDR3 covers 14 residues. CDR3 amino acids: CASSLQGSDYEQYF. The CDR3 nucleotides read TGTGCCAGCAGCTTACAGGGTAGTGACTACGAGCAGTACTTC.

This clonotype was seen only a few times. V is TRBV15 and J is TRBJ2-1; D is perhaps TRBD1 (6 bases). The germline gives CDR1 LNHNV, CDR2 YYDKDF (reference sequence). Trimming cost V 1 base and J 7 bases, with 8 bases left between them. The CDR3 totals 13 residues. This chain's CDR3 is CATSRAQGNEQFF. The CDR3, as DNA: TGTGCCACCAGCAGAGCCCAGGGGAATGAGCAGTTCTTC.

The chain couples TRBV19 to TRBJ2-1; D is tentatively TRBD1 or TRBD2 (6 bases each). The CDR3 is made up of 14 amino acids. The germline CDR1 and CDR2 sequences are LNHDA and SQIVND (reference sequence). Trimming cost V 5 bases and J 7 bases, with 15 bases left between them. CDR3 sequence reads: CASSPSVGGNEQFF. As DNA, the CDR3 is TGTGCCAGTAGTCCCTCAGTAGGGGGGAATGAGCAGTTCTTC. The full variable domain, with the rest looked up from reference TRBV19 and TRBJ2-1, is DGGITQSPKYLFRKEGQNVTLSCEQNLNHDAMYWYRQDPGQGLRLIYYSQIVNDFQKGDIAEGYSVSREKKESFPLTVTSAQKNPTAFYLCASSPSVGGNEQFFGPGTRLTVL.

The table lists this clonotype with a few counts. The chain employs TRBV12-3 or TRBV12-4 and TRBJ1-4; the D is unclear. V was shortened by 2 bases and J by 8 bases, with 12 bases between the two germline ends. The CDR3 has 14 residues. CDR3 in amino acids: CASSLRGKREKLFF. The CDR3 nucleotides are TGTGCCAGCAGTTTAAGAGGGAAACGCGAAAAACTGTTTTTT.

This clonotype has a handful of counts. In nucleotides, the CDR3 is TGCAGCGTTAGGGGTGGGCTAGCTGCCGGGGAGCTGTTTTTT. This codes for CSVRGGLAAGELFF. J is TRBJ2-2 and V is TRBV29-1, with D perhaps TRBD1 or TRBD2 (5 bases each). The CDR3 length is 14 residues. V lost 5 bases and J lost 6, with 16 bases in between. The V gene's germline CDR1 is SQVTM and CDR2 ANQGSEA.

The rearrangement uses TRBV12-3 or TRBV12-4 and TRBJ1-4, with unresolved D. Trimming shortened V by 6 bases and J by 8 bases, and 19 bases separated the two germline ends. This CDR3 has 15 amino acids. In DNA, the CDR3 is TGTGCCAGCAGCCGCCCTGGAGGGATGGGCGAAAAACTGTTTTTT. This translates into CASSRPGGMGEKLFF.

V usage is TRBV10-3 and J usage is TRBJ1-3; D call uncertain. The germline gives CDR1 ENHRY, CDR2 SYGVKD. The CDR3 sequence is 10 residues long. Between the trimmed V and J ends, which lost 10 bases and 4 bases, there was a span of 5 bases. The CDR3 sequence is CATEGNTIYF. In DNA, the CDR3 is TGTGCCACGGAGGGAAACACCATATATTTT.

The sample holds many counts of this clonotype. V is TRBV12-3 or TRBV12-4 and J is TRBJ2-2, with a tentative D call TRBD2 (6 bases). The CDR3 is 15 residues long. V lost 2 bases to trimming and J lost 6 bases, with 13 bases between them. The CDR3: CASSLPGAFSGELFF. As DNA, the CDR3 is TGTGCCAGCAGTTTACCGGGAGCATTTTCCGGGGAGCTGTTTTTT.